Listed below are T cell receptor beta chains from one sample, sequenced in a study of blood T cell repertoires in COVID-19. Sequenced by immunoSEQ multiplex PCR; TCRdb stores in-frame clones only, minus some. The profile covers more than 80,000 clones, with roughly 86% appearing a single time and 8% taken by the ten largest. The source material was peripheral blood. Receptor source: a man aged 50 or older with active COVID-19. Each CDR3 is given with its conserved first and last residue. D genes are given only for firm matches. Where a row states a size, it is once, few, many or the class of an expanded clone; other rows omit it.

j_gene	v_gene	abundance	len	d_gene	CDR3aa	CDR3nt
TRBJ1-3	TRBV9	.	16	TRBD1	CASSNFLQGAGNTIYF	TGTGCCAGCAGCAATTTCTTACAGGGGGCTGGAAACACCATATATTTT
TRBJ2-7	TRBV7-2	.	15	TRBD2	CASSRTSGSSYEQYF	TGTGCCAGCAGCCGGACTAGCGGGAGCTCCTACGAGCAGTACTTC
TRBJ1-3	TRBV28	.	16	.	CASRTGGGSSGNTIYF	TGTGCCAGCAGAACGGGGGGTGGGAGTTCTGGAAACACCATATATTTT
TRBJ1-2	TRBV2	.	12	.	CASSFGGDGYTF	TGTGCCAGCAGTTTCGGGGGGGATGGCTACACCTTC
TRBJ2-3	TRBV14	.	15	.	CASSSRQARTDTQYF	TGTGCCAGCAGCAGCCGACAGGCTCGGACAGATACGCAGTATTTT
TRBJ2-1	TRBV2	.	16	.	CASRKTALYSYNEQFF	TGTGCCAGCAGGAAGACAGCCCTGTATTCCTACAATGAGCAGTTCTTC
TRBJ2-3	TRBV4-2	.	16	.	CASSPLWGGTTDTQYF	TGTGCCAGCAGCCCACTATGGGGCGGGACCACAGATACGCAGTATTTT
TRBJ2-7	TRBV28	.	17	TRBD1	CASSLYPSTGRVYEQYF	TGTGCCAGCAGTTTATATCCTTCGACAGGGCGTGTCTACGAGCAGTACTTC
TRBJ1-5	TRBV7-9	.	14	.	CASSLGWGHQPQHF	TGTGCCAGCAGCTTAGGATGGGGGCATCAGCCCCAGCATTTT
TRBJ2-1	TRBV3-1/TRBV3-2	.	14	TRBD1	CASSLRQGYNEQFF	TGTGCCAGCAGCCTCCGACAGGGATACAATGAGCAGTTCTTC
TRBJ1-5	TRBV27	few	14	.	CASSLEEFGQPQHF	TGTGCCAGCAGTTTAGAGGAGTTCGGTCAGCCCCAGCATTTT
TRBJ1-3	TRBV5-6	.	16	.	CASSLEGASSGNTIYF	TGTGCCAGCAGCTTGGAAGGGGCCAGCTCTGGAAACACCATATATTTT
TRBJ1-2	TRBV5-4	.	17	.	CASSLGGGGRTNYGYTF	TGTGCCAGCAGCTTGGGCGGGGGGGGCCGAACTAACTATGGCTACACCTTC